The next 32 T cell receptor beta chains were all read from a single sample in a study of blood T cells in healthy people across ages. Sample-barcoded 5' priming and a J-beta primer mix drove a second PCR of roughly 6 to 12 cycles. TCRdb called the 5' RACE reads again in MiXCR, with one record for every CDR3 protein. Here the sample spans roughly 640,000 distinct CDR3 sequences, about 30% being singletons. Sequenced sample: blood. These TCRs come from a woman older than 75 in good health.

The chain carries TRBV7-9 and TRBJ2-3, with 10 bases fitting TRBD2. This CDR3 spans 18 amino acids. V gave up 4 bases and J gave up 3 bases; unmatched junction bases: 13. CDR1 and CDR2 from the germline V gene are SEHNR and FQNEAQ (reference sequence). The CDR3 coding sequence is TGTGCCAGCAGCTCGACCGGCCTAGCGGGGGCCCGGACAGATACGCAGTATTTT. Translated: CASSSTGLAGARTDTQYF.

The table lists this clonotype with a count of one. The V gene is TRBV7-8, the J gene TRBJ2-7; D possibly corresponds to TRBD2 (5 bases). This CDR3 has 17 residues. The germline V gene encodes CDR1 SGHVS and CDR2 FQNEAQ. Trimming cost V 1 base and J 3 bases, with 19 bases left between them. The CDR3 region has the DNA TGTGCCAGCAGCTTAGGTGATACGGGGTTATGGGTCTACGAGCAGTACTTC. Translating it yields CASSLGDTGLWVYEQYF.

This clonotype was observed many times. The chain employs TRBV11-2 and TRBJ2-3, with TRBD2 identical over 9 bases. Germline CDR1 reads SGHAT; CDR2 reads FQNNGV. The CDR3 consists of 16 residues. The junction had 9 bases not matched to a gene; V was cut back by 7 bases and J by 1 base. This CDR3 is CASTLRRGGGTDTQYF. The CDR3 bases are TGTGCCAGCACCCTTAGGCGGGGGGGCGGCACAGATACGCAGTATTTT.

This chain connects TRBV7-9 to TRBJ2-3; D is ambiguous. Per the germline V gene, CDR1 is SEHNR and CDR2 is FQNEAQ (reference sequence). CDR3 length equals 16 residues. V lost 3 bases and J lost 1, with 14 bases in between. Here the CDR3 DNA reads TGTGCCAGCAGCTTGGACCTACCGGGCGGCACAGATACGCAGTATTTT. This gives the protein CASSLDLPGGTDTQYF.

Concerning this clonotype: A single base separates this from a much larger clone, so it may be a read error. The gene calls are TRBV14 and TRBJ2-1; TRBD2 matches at 7 bases. The tail of the sequence fits TRBJ2-7 better, so the J call may be wrong. This CDR3 contains 17 residues. Germline CDR1 reads SGHDN; CDR2 reads FVKESK. The chain's CDR3 is CASSPRRGRRSYNEQYF. The CDR3 DNA follows: TGTGCCAGCAGCCCGCGGCGGGGGAGACGCTCCTACAATGAGCAGTACTTC.

This clonotype was counted only a few times. The chain has TRBV6-2 or TRBV6-3 and TRBJ1-5, with D uncertain. There are 15 residues in the CDR3. Germline values: CDR1 MNHEY, CDR2 SVGEGT. The V end was cut by 1 base, the J end by 1 base, with 8 bases between. CDR3 amino acids: CASSYFPGSNQPQHF. The CDR3 bases are TGTGCCAGCAGTTACTTCCCGGGGAGCAATCAGCCCCAGCATTTT.

The chain has TRBV5-4 and TRBJ2-7; D might be TRBD1 or TRBD2, each matching 5 bases. V lost 3 bases and J 6 bases, leaving 10 bases between the germline ends. The CDR3 loop spans 12 amino acids. Germline assignment: CDR1 SGHNT and CDR2 YYREEE (reference sequence). The CDR3: CASSWGRGEQYF. The CDR3 DNA reads as TGTGCCAGCAGCTGGGGCCGGGGCGAGCAGTACTTC.

The table lists this clonotype with many counts. The V and J genes are TRBV6-6 and TRBJ2-2; 11 nucleotides align to TRBD2. J gave up 4 bases and V 5 bases, and 3 bases lay outside the gene matches. CDR3 size: 15 residues. Germline V lookup: CDR1 MNHNY, CDR2 SVGAGI (reference sequence). Here the CDR3 reads CASSLAGGGTGELFF. The CDR3 DNA follows: TGTGCCAGCAGTCTAGCGGGGGGTGGCACCGGGGAGCTGTTTTTT.

The chain joins TRBV11-3 to TRBJ2-2; 9 nucleotides match TRBD1. The J segment lost 1 base and the V segment lost 4 bases, leaving 13 bases of the junction unmatched. The germline gives CDR1 SGHNT, CDR2 YENEEA. The CDR3 is 19 residues long. This CDR3 is CASSSKPGQGSLNTGELFF. CDR3 nucleotides: TGTGCCAGCAGCTCTAAACCGGGACAGGGCTCCCTGAACACCGGGGAGCTGTTTTTT.

This clonotype showed up just a few times. The chain links TRBV6-6 to TRBJ1-1; D not certain. The CDR3 length is 16 residues. Germline CDR1 and CDR2: MNHNY and SVGAGI (reference sequence). The ends were cut back, 4 bases at V and 1 base at J, with 16 bases in the middle. CDR3 region: CASSFLPDQENTEAFF. The CDR3 DNA is TGTGCCAGCAGTTTCCTCCCGGACCAGGAGAACACTGAAGCTTTCTTT.

Comment on this clonotype: A much larger clone lies a single base off, so this may be a read error. The chain couples TRBV28 to TRBJ1-1; tentative D call: TRBD1 (5 bases). The germline V gene encodes CDR1 MDHEN and CDR2 SYDVKM. The CDR3 spans 15 residues. CDR3 protein: CACSPTEQATAEAFF. The CDR3 nucleotides read TGTGCCTGCAGTCCTACTGAACAGGCGACCGCTGAAGCTTTCTTT.

A word on this clonotype: Just one base apart from a much larger clone, this may be a read error. The genes are TRBV20-1 and TRBJ2-3; D is possibly TRBD2 (6 bases). This CDR3 region has 14 residues. Germline CDR1 and CDR2: DFQATT and SNEGSKA (reference sequence). Here the CDR3 reads CSARDLTSTDTRYF. The DNA for the CDR3 is TGCAGTGCTAGAGATCTTACTAGCACAGATACGCGGTATTTT.

This clonotype came up a few times. The chain joins TRBV27 to TRBJ2-5; 11 positions agree with TRBD2. This CDR3 has 16 amino acids. J lost 5 bases, V lost 4 bases, and 9 bases had no gene match. CDR1 is MNHEY, CDR2 SMNVEV, per germline (reference sequence). CDR3 bases: TGTGCCAGCAGTTCCTCCGGGACTAGCGGCTTGGAGACCCAGTACTTC. Translating it yields CASSSSGTSGLETQYF.

This clonotype appeared a few times. The CDR3, as DNA: TGCAGTTCTGGACAGGGCCCCAATCAGCCCCAGCATTTT. Translating gives CSSGQGPNQPQHF. The chain is built from TRBV20-1 and TRBJ1-5; TRBD1 agrees at 8 bases. CDR3 size: 13 residues. CDR1 and CDR2 (germline): DFQATT, SNEGSKA (reference sequence). V shed 8 bases, J shed 3 bases, and the junction held 6 bases outside the gene matches.

This clonotype was recorded many times. V gene TRBV27 combines with J gene TRBJ2-1; 10 nucleotides align to TRBD2. The trim removed 3 bases at V and 1 base at J, leaving 24 bases unmatched. The germline V gene encodes CDR1 MNHEY and CDR2 SMNVEV (reference sequence). This CDR3 comprises 23 residues. CDR3 protein: CASSFPHTNGVIAGGGSYNEQFF. DNA of the CDR3: TGTGCCAGCAGTTTCCCCCATACGAATGGAGTCATAGCGGGGGGCGGGTCCTACAATGAGCAGTTCTTC.

Notes on this clonotype: A read error is possible here, since a much larger clone lies one base away. Since no conserved phenylalanine or tryptophan closes the CDR3, a read error is the likely cause. V gene TRBV15 combines with J gene TRBJ1-5; D unresolved. Germline V gene data show CDR1 as LNHNV and CDR2 as YYDKDF (reference sequence). The CDR3 runs to 13 residues. The ends were cut back, 0 bases at V and 7 bases at J, with 7 bases in the middle. The CDR3 DNA is TGTGCCACCAGCAGAGATGCGATGCAGCCCCAGCATGTT. Its translation is CATSRDAMQPQHV.

A few counts support this clonotype. The rearrangement links TRBV7-2 to TRBJ2-1; 8 nucleotides line up with TRBD2. CDR3 length equals 16 residues. The junction had 12 bases not matched to a gene; V was cut back by 3 bases and J by 8 bases. Germline loops: CDR1 SGHTA, CDR2 FQGNSA. The CDR3 DNA is TGTGCCAGCAGCTTTTCCGGGGGGGTGGGCGGTGATGAGCAGTTCTTC. Translation gives CASSFSGGVGGDEQFF. The whole variable domain, filled in from reference TRBV7-2 and TRBJ2-1, reads GAGVSQSPSNKVTEKGKDVELRCDPISGHTALYWYRQSLGQGLEFLIYFQGNSAPDKSGLPSDRFSAERTGGSVSTLTIQRTQQEDSAVYLCASSFSGGVGGDEQFFGPGTRLTVL.

This clonotype was picked up one time. Given a much more abundant clone one base away, this may be a read error. The chain is built from TRBV7-9 and TRBJ1-6, with D possibly matching TRBD1 (5 bases). CDR3 length equals 14 residues. CDR1 and CDR2 (germline): SEHNR, FQNEAQ (reference sequence). DNA for the CDR3: TGTGCCAGTACGAATGCCAGGGAGGAGTCACCCCCCCACTTT. It yields the protein CASTNAREESPPHF.

This clonotype appeared a few times. The rearrangement links TRBV28 to TRBJ1-6; D remains unclear. Trimming left V 5 bases short and J 1 base short, with 15 bases between. The V gene's germline CDR1 is MDHEN and CDR2 SYDVKM. This CDR3 region has 17 residues. The CDR3 nucleotides are TGTGCCAGCAGTCCCTCAGGTGAAAGTTCCTATAATTCACCCCTCCACTTT. Encoded protein: CASSPSGESSYNSPLHF.

With respect to this clonotype: Possible read error: a much larger clone is one base away. The chain combines TRBV30 with TRBJ2-1; 12 bases fit TRBD1. The J call may be wrong; the DNA end is better matched by TRBJ2-7. Germline CDR1 is GTSNPN and CDR2 is SVGIG (reference sequence). This CDR3 comprises 16 residues. CDR3 residues: CAWEGTGGISYNEQYF. The CDR3 nucleotides read TGTGCCTGGGAGGGGACAGGGGGCATTTCCTACAATGAGCAGTACTTC.

Comments on this clonotype: One end of the junction fails to match germline, which may point to a read error. The chain carries TRBV20-1 and TRBJ1-2; D perhaps matches TRBD1 (5 bases). The germline V gene has CDR1 DFQATT and CDR2 SNEGSKA (reference sequence). The CDR3 consists of 13 residues. The CDR3 is CGAGRGGGYGYTF. Written as DNA, the CDR3 is TGCGGTGCTGGACGGGGGGGAGGATATGGCTACACCTTC.

This clonotype came up many times. V gene TRBV20-1 combines with J gene TRBJ2-5; 13 positions match TRBD2. The CDR3 consists of 14 residues. Trimming at V came to 5 bases and at J to 4 bases, leaving 4 bases not matched to a gene. Per germline, CDR1 DFQATT and CDR2 SNEGSKA (reference sequence). In DNA form, the CDR3 reads TGCAGTGCTGGAACTAGCGGGGGGGGAGAGACCCAGTACTTC. As protein: CSAGTSGGGETQYF.

This clonotype was seen a few times. As DNA, the CDR3 is TGCGCCAGCAGCCAAGAGCCCAGGGGTGGGTATGGCTACACCTTC. Translation gives CASSQEPRGGYGYTF. The genes are TRBV4-3 and TRBJ1-2; a weak D match, TRBD1 (6 bases). The CDR3 runs 15 residues. V was shortened by 0 bases and J by 5 bases, with 13 bases between the two germline ends. CDR1 and CDR2 from the germline V gene are LGHNA and YSLEER.

The chain uses TRBV5-1 and TRBJ1-6; no clear D. The length of the CDR3 is 14 residues. Germline CDR1 is SGHRS and CDR2 is YFSETQ. The V end was cut by 0 bases, the J end by 10 bases, with 11 bases between. The CDR3 sequence is CASSLGRHPSPLHF. DNA for the CDR3: TGCGCCAGCAGCTTGGGCAGGCACCCCTCACCCCTCCACTTT.

V gene TRBV21-1 combines with J gene TRBJ2-5; TRBD2 is the table's D call, not checked against the DNA. TRBV21-1 is a documented pseudogene. The CDR3 is made up of 14 amino acids. CDR3 DNA: TGTGCCAGCAGCAAAGAGGGCCCCCGAGAGACCCAGTACTTC. The encoded protein is CASSKEGPRETQYF.

Points on this clonotype: A much larger clone differs by one base, so this may be a read error. V is TRBV9 and J is TRBJ2-1, with D hard to call. The CDR3 extends over 12 amino acids. Looked up from germline, CDR1 is SGDLS and CDR2 is YYNGEE. Written as DNA, the CDR3 is TGTACCAGCAGCGTAGCTCAACGGGAGCAGTTCTTC. It translates to CTSSVAQREQFF. The complete variable domain, with remaining parts taken from reference TRBV9 and TRBJ2-1, reads DSGVTQTPKHLITATGQRVTLRCSPRSGDLSVYWYQQSLDQGLQFLIQYYNGEERAKGNILERFSAQQFPDLHSELNLSSLELGDSALYFCTSSVAQREQFFGPGTRLTVL.

This clonotype showed up many times. The chain is built from TRBV7-9 and TRBJ1-2; D may be TRBD1 (5 bases). The CDR3 spans 15 residues. V was pared by 5 bases and J by 4 bases, with 17 bases between. Germline V gene sequence: CDR1 SEHNR, CDR2 FQNEAQ (reference sequence). The CDR3 reads CASSPPDRPTYGYTF. The CDR3 DNA follows: TGTGCCAGCAGCCCACCAGACAGACCCACCTATGGCTACACCTTC.

The chain carries TRBV20-1 and TRBJ1-2; 7 bases line up with TRBD1. The CDR3 length is 16 residues. V was pared by 5 bases and J by 3 bases, with 15 bases of the junction left unmatched. Germline V gene lookup returns CDR1 DFQATT and CDR2 SNEGSKA (reference sequence). This chain's CDR3 is CSAETGWFGSDYGYTF. In DNA, the CDR3 is TGCAGTGCTGAGACAGGGTGGTTTGGATCCGACTATGGCTACACCTTC.

The rearrangement links TRBV20-1 to TRBJ2-4; no firm D call. CDR3 length: 16 amino acids. V was clipped by 1 base and J by 0 bases, with 13 bases between them. Germline CDR1 is DFQATT and CDR2 is SNEGSKA (reference sequence). The CDR3 DNA reads TGCAGTGCTAGAGCTGGACCAGTACTAGCCAAAAACATTCAGTACTTC. It yields the protein CSARAGPVLAKNIQYF.

The rearrangement joins TRBV18 to TRBJ2-5; TRBD1 is a possible D gene (6 bases). This CDR3 has 15 residues. Germline CDR1 reads KGHSH; CDR2 reads LQKENI. V was trimmed by 6 bases and J by 11 bases, leaving 25 bases between them. The CDR3, as DNA: TGTGCCAGCTCGCGACAGGACCTATCAAGAGGAGAGCAGTACTTC. As protein: CASSRQDLSRGEQYF.

This clonotype was seen a handful of times. Since a much larger clone is just one base distant, this may be a read error. This chain connects TRBV6-2 or TRBV6-3 to TRBJ2-1; D uncertain. The CDR3 totals 13 residues. V was pared by 4 bases and J by 7 bases, with 11 bases between. From germline, CDR1 is MNHEY and CDR2 SVGEGT. The CDR3 reads CASSCSIGNEQFF. The CDR3 DNA follows: TGTGCCAGCAGTTGCTCGATTGGGAATGAGCAGTTCTTC.

This clonotype was recorded a few times. The chain uses TRBV7-9 and TRBJ1-3, with D possibly TRBD1 on 6 matching bases. CDR1 SEHNR and CDR2 FQNEAQ come from the germline V gene (reference sequence). V lost 5 bases and J 8 bases, leaving 19 bases between the germline ends. CDR3 length equals 15 residues. CDR3 DNA sequence: TGTGCCAGCAGCCTAAATACAGGGAGCAGCGACACCATATATTTT. It codes for CASSLNTGSSDTIYF.